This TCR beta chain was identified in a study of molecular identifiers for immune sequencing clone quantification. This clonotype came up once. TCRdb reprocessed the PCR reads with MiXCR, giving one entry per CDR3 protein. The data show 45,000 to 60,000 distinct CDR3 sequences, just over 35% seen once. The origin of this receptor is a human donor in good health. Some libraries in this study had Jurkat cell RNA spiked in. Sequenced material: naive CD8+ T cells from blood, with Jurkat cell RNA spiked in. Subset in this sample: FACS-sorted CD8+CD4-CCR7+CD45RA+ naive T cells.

The CDR3 protein is CASSQLGRTDTQYF. CDR3 nucleotide sequence: TGTGCCAGTAGTCAACTGGGGAGGACAGATACGCAGTATTTT. The J gene is TRBJ2-3, the V gene TRBV19; D might be TRBD2 (6 bases). The CDR3 sequence is 14 residues long. The germline V gene encodes CDR1 LNHDA and CDR2 SQIVND (reference sequence). V was clipped by 5 bases and J by 3 bases, with 12 bases between them. Looking up the rest from reference TRBV19 and TRBJ2-3 gives the full variable domain: DGGITQSPKYLFRKEGQNVTLSCEQNLNHDAMYWYRQDPGQGLRLIYYSQIVNDFQKGDIAEGYSVSREKKESFPLTVTSAQKNPTAFYLCASSQLGRTDTQYFGPGTRLTVL.